The present T cell receptor (beta chain) was sequenced within a study of CD4 T cells in relation to SARS-CoV-2 and coronaviruses. The overall study: TCR beta CDR3s were sequenced after approximately nine-day antigen culture of PBMCs. Negative control cultures got HIV-1 Nef peptides or no peptide. Study-level findings and limits: The cross-reactivity analysis covered only spike protein, not other viral proteins.

Notes on this clone: The antigen is unknown.

Generated by immunoSEQ multiplex PCR, the TCRdb table keeps only in-frame clones and is missing some. This sample carries more than 20,000 clones, over 65% of them seen once, and the ten largest clones take 11%. The V gene lost 5 bases and the J gene lost 6 bases, with 19 bases spanning the gap. Germline V lookup: CDR1 SGHTA, CDR2 FQGNSA. This CDR3 contains 15 residues. The unexposed donors gave CD4+ T cells in about 2011-2018, prior to COVID-19. CD4+ T cells were isolated from the cells after around 11 days of culture. The source of this sequence is a human donor in good health. This chain joins TRBV7-2 and TRBJ2-5, with D possibly matching TRBD1 (5 bases). The sample was CD4+ T cells from PBMCs, cultured in vitro. The CDR3 DNA reads TGTGCCAGCAGCCCCTCCCAGGGTCGGGTGCAGACCCAGTACTTC. It codes for CASSPSQGRVQTQYF.